The 27 T cell receptor beta chains presented below share a single source sample, sequenced in a study of blood T cell repertoires in COVID-19. Clones were read by immunoSEQ multiplex PCR, and TCRdb kept only the in-frame ones, dropping some. This sample has 390,000 or so clones, with 86% found just once. The specimen was peripheral blood. These receptors came from a woman in her 30s with active or convalescent COVID-19.

The CDR3 DNA follows: TGTGCCAGCAGTAGGGACAGGGGGCGCGCAGATACGCAGTATTTT. This gives the protein CASSRDRGRADTQYF. The chain combines TRBV27 with TRBJ2-3; 12 bases agree with TRBD1. CDR3 length: 15 residues. Germline V gene data show CDR1 as MNHEY and CDR2 as SMNVEV (reference sequence). The J segment lost 4 bases and the V segment lost 5 bases, leaving 4 bases of the junction unmatched.

This sequence joins TRBV30 and TRBJ1-1; a weak D match, TRBD1 (5 bases). With 4 bases removed from V and 4 bases from J, the gap between germline ends came to 13 bases. Germline loops: CDR1 GTSNPN, CDR2 SVGIG (reference sequence). This CDR3 has 13 amino acids. CDR3 region: CAWTWLGGTEAFF. The CDR3 DNA is TGTGCCTGGACCTGGCTCGGGGGCACTGAAGCTTTCTTT.

The J gene is TRBJ1-3, the V gene TRBV2; D perhaps matches TRBD1 (5 bases). This CDR3 has 15 residues. Germline lookup yields CDR1 SNHLY and CDR2 FYNNEI. V was shortened by 3 bases and J by 0 bases, with 9 bases between the two germline ends. The CDR3 protein is CASSDSGFSGNTIYF. CDR3 in DNA: TGTGCCAGCAGTGATTCAGGGTTCTCTGGAAACACCATATATTTT.

This clone is a singleton in its sample. The chain joins TRBV5-6 to TRBJ1-1; maybe TRBD1 (6 bases). CDR3 length: 14 amino acids. Trimming removed 3 bases at V and 3 bases at J, with 12 bases between. Germline V CDR1 and CDR2: SGHDT, YYEEEE. This chain's CDR3 is CASSSTGHDTEAFF. Written as DNA, the CDR3 is TGTGCCAGCAGCTCCACAGGGCACGACACTGAAGCTTTCTTT.

V is TRBV20-1 and J is TRBJ2-7; the D gene is possibly TRBD1 (6 bases). This CDR3 is built from 16 residues. The V gene lost 3 bases and the J gene lost 0 bases, with 18 bases spanning the gap. CDR1 DFQATT and CDR2 SNEGSKA come from the germline V gene (reference sequence). CDR3 residues: CSASTSRGTLSYEQYF. In DNA form, the CDR3 reads TGCAGTGCTAGTACCTCGAGGGGGACCCTCTCCTACGAGCAGTACTTC.

The CDR3 region is CASSSDVGGYTF. In DNA, the CDR3 is TGTGCCAGCAGTTCAGACGTCGGGGGCTACACCTTC. The rearrangement joins TRBV6-5 to TRBJ1-2; no definite D call. This CDR3 spans 12 amino acids. V was trimmed by 4 bases and J by 8 bases, leaving 11 bases between them. Germline V gene lookup returns CDR1 MNHEY and CDR2 SVGAGI.

The rearrangement uses TRBV5-1 and TRBJ2-2, with D tentatively TRBD1 (6 bases). CDR1 is SGHRS, CDR2 YFSETQ, per germline. With 4 bases removed from V and 6 bases from J, the gap between germline ends came to 19 bases. CDR3 length: 16 amino acids. CDR3 in amino acids: CASSPGQTHLSGELFF. In DNA, the CDR3 is TGCGCCAGCAGCCCAGGACAGACACATCTATCCGGGGAGCTGTTTTTT.

The chain carries TRBV30 and TRBJ2-1, with TRBD2 matching 10 bases. CDR1 and CDR2 from the germline V gene are GTSNPN and SVGIG (reference sequence). The CDR3 totals 16 residues. The junction had 11 bases not matched to a gene; V was cut back by 6 bases and J by 3 bases. The DNA for the CDR3 is TGTGCCTGCTACGGGGGCCTAGCGGGGGTCTACAATGAGCAGTTCTTC. Translation gives CACYGGLAGVYNEQFF. Drawing the rest from reference TRBV30 and TRBJ2-1, the complete variable domain is SQTIHQWPATLVQPVGSPLSLECTVEGTSNPNLYWYRQAAGRGLQLLFYSVGIGQISSEVPQNLSASRPQDRQFILSSKKLLLSDSGFYLCACYGGLAGVYNEQFFGPGTRLTVL.

CDR3 in amino acids: CASSQAADTDTQYF. CDR3 bases: TGTGCCAGCAGCCAAGCCGCGGACACAGATACGCAGTATTTT. This sequence joins TRBV4-2 and TRBJ2-3; D is undetermined. The germline V gene has CDR1 LGHNA and CDR2 YNFKEQ. The ends were cut back, 1 base at V and 2 bases at J, with 7 bases in the middle. CDR3 length: 14 residues.

The chain combines TRBV7-9 with TRBJ2-3, with 10 nucleotides matching TRBD1. The CDR3 runs to 17 residues. Trimming cost V 3 bases and J 0 bases; bases outside gene matches: 6. CDR1 and CDR2 (germline): SEHNR, FQNEAQ (reference sequence). CDR3 protein: CASSFTWDRGSTDTQYF. The CDR3, as DNA: TGTGCCAGCAGCTTTACCTGGGACAGGGGCAGCACAGATACGCAGTATTTT.

This clone was seen ten or more times. The chain carries TRBV7-9 and TRBJ2-7; tentatively, D is TRBD1 (5 bases). The V end lost 4 bases, the J end lost 2 bases, and 12 bases lay between the germline ends. The germline CDR1 and CDR2 sequences are SEHNR and FQNEAQ (reference sequence). This CDR3 region has 14 residues. The CDR3 nucleotides read TGTGCCAGCAGCTACACTAAGGGGACCTACGAGCAGTACTTC. Its protein is CASSYTKGTYEQYF. The variable domain in full, completed from reference TRBV7-9 and TRBJ2-7, reads DTGVSQNPRHKITKRGQNVTFRCDPISEHNRLYWYRQTLGQGPEFLTYFQNEAQLEKSRLLSDRFSAERPKGSFSTLEIQRTEQGDSAMYLCASSYTKGTYEQYFGPGTRLTVT.

This sequence joins TRBV4-1 and TRBJ2-5; tentative D call: TRBD2 (5 bases). Germline loops: CDR1 MGHRA, CDR2 YSYEKL. This CDR3 is built from 15 residues. Trimming took off 1 base at V and 4 bases at J, with 13 bases between the two ends. Here the CDR3 DNA reads TGCGCCAGCAGCCAAGCGCGTGGAGGTCTAGAGACCCAGTACTTC. It is translated as CASSQARGGLETQYF.

The V and J genes are TRBV7-8 and TRBJ2-5; TRBD1 aligns across 8 bases. The CDR3 has 16 amino acids. V lost 5 bases, J lost 3 bases, and 11 bases stayed unmatched. The germline CDR1 and CDR2 sequences are SGHVS and FQNEAQ. The DNA for the CDR3 is TGTGCCAGCAGCCCCCGGGTTGGGACAGGTAAAGAGACCCAGTACTTC. As protein: CASSPRVGTGKETQYF.

This sequence joins TRBV4-2 and TRBJ1-4, with TRBD1 as a possible D gene (5 bases). This CDR3 comprises 16 residues. The germline V and J ends were trimmed by 6 bases and 4 bases, with 18 bases remaining between them. Germline CDR1 reads LGHNA; CDR2 reads YNFKEQ. The CDR3 spells CASSPARGGDNEKLFF. The CDR3 coding sequence is TGTGCCAGCAGTCCGGCAAGGGGCGGCGATAATGAAAAACTGTTTTTT.

The chain couples TRBV2 to TRBJ2-1; 9 bases align to TRBD2. CDR1 is SNHLY and CDR2 is FYNNEI in the germline V gene. The CDR3 length is 14 residues. V trimming: 6 bases; J trimming: 8 bases; junction bases outside the gene matches: 8. The CDR3 loop reads CASRQSGRSDEQFF. CDR3 DNA: TGTGCCAGCAGACAGAGCGGGAGGTCCGATGAGCAGTTCTTC.

This chain connects TRBV25-1 to TRBJ1-2; D possibly corresponds to TRBD1 (6 bases). The germline gives CDR1 MGHDK, CDR2 SYGVNS. This CDR3 has 11 residues. Trimming shortened V by 3 bases and J by 8 bases, and 7 bases separated the two germline ends. In nucleotides, the CDR3 is TGTGCCAGCAGTGAGGGGGCGGGCTACACCTTC. Protein sequence: CASSEGAGYTF.

The CDR3 bases are TGTGCCAGCAGCCAATATCCGCCGGGACAGGGGGCTGGCGAGCAGTACTTC. The encoded protein is CASSQYPPGQGAGEQYF. This chain connects TRBV4-2 to TRBJ2-7, with TRBD1 matching over 12 bases. V gave up 2 bases and J gave up 6 bases; unmatched junction bases: 11. The germline V gene encodes CDR1 LGHNA and CDR2 YNFKEQ. This CDR3 has 17 residues.

A remark on this clone: The junction departs from germline at one end; a sequencing error may be responsible. The CDR3 DNA follows: TGCAGCGTTGAAGATACAGGTCCGAGCTTC. Encoded protein: CSVEDTGPSF. The rearrangement joins TRBV29-1 to TRBJ1-2, with D perhaps matching TRBD1 (5 bases). Looked up from germline, CDR1 is SQVTM and CDR2 is ANQGSEA. The CDR3 length is 10 residues.

This clone was observed a few times. The chain couples TRBV10-3 to TRBJ1-2; TRBD1 might be the D (6 bases). V was clipped by 3 bases and J by 2 bases, with 16 bases between them. This CDR3 has 16 residues. Germline CDR1 ENHRY, CDR2 SYGVKD. The CDR3 DNA reads TGTGCCATCAGTGAACCCCCGGGACACATAAACTATGGCTACACCTTC. This encodes CAISEPPGHINYGYTF.

This clone was counted a single time. The V call is TRBV11-2, the J call TRBJ2-5; 8 nucleotides align to TRBD2. This CDR3 comprises 16 residues. Germline CDR1 and CDR2: SGHAT and FQNNGV. V was pared by 2 bases and J by 5 bases, with 10 bases of the junction left unmatched. CDR3 amino acids: CASSLMSGGAEETQYF. In nucleotides, the CDR3 is TGTGCCAGCAGCTTAATGTCCGGGGGGGCGGAGGAGACCCAGTACTTC.

The rearrangement joins TRBV9 to TRBJ1-1; possibly TRBD1 for D (6 bases). This CDR3 contains 14 residues. CDR1 and CDR2 (germline): SGDLS, YYNGEE. The V gene lost 3 bases and the J gene lost 7 bases, with 16 bases spanning the gap. The CDR3 DNA is TGTGCCAGCAGCGGAAGAGGGGGGGCACGTGAAGCTTTCTTT. It is translated as CASSGRGGAREAFF. Together with reference TRBV9 and TRBJ1-1, the CDR3 gives the full variable domain: DSGVTQTPKHLITATGQRVTLRCSPRSGDLSVYWYQQSLDQGLQFLIQYYNGEERAKGNILERFSAQQFPDLHSELNLSSLELGDSALYFCASSGRGGAREAFFGQGTRLTVV.

This clone showed up just once. V usage is TRBV10-3 and J usage is TRBJ1-2, with D tentatively TRBD1 (6 bases). V shed 9 bases and J shed 0 bases, with 23 bases lying between them. Per germline, CDR1 ENHRY and CDR2 SYGVKD. The CDR3 loop spans 17 amino acids. CDR3 DNA sequence: TGTGCCATATATCGGTCCCCAAACAGGACAGCTAACTATGGCTACACCTTC. Its translation: CAIYRSPNRTANYGYTF.

The rearrangement uses TRBV28 and TRBJ2-2; possible D gene TRBD1, 6 bases. V was shortened by 4 bases and J by 1 base, with 10 bases between the two germline ends. Germline V gives CDR1 MDHEN, CDR2 SYDVKM. The CDR3 length is 15 residues. The DNA of the CDR3 is TGTGCCAGCAGTTCAATACAGGGGAACACCGGGGAGCTGTTTTTT. This gives the protein CASSSIQGNTGELFF.

This clone has only a few counts. This chain joins TRBV5-8 and TRBJ2-1; weak D call: TRBD2 (6 bases). CDR1 and CDR2 (germline): SGHTS, YDEGEE. V lost 0 bases to trimming and J lost 9 bases, with 16 bases between them. The CDR3 sequence is 15 residues long. The CDR3 DNA reads as TGTGCCAGCAGCTTGGGACGTCGGGAGAAAGCTGAGCAGTTCTTC. This codes for CASSLGRREKAEQFF.

This chain connects TRBV6-5 to TRBJ1-2, with 7 positions matching TRBD1. Trimming took 4 bases from V and 4 from J; bases not matched to a gene: 9. Germline V lookup: CDR1 MNHEY, CDR2 SVGAGI. The CDR3 contains 15 residues. The CDR3 loop reads CASSSPDRALYGYTF. CDR3 sequence (DNA): TGTGCCAGCAGTTCTCCAGACAGGGCCCTCTATGGCTACACCTTC.

The V and J genes are TRBV7-8 and TRBJ2-1; TRBD2 might be the D (6 bases). CDR3 length: 14 residues. Trimming removed 2 bases at V and 6 bases at J, with 11 bases between. Germline lookup yields CDR1 SGHVS and CDR2 FQNEAQ. CDR3 nucleotides: TGTGCCAGCAGCTTATCGGGAGCCGTCAATGAGCAGTTCTTC. This translates into CASSLSGAVNEQFF.

The rearrangement links TRBV6-5 to TRBJ2-3; weak D call: TRBD2 (6 bases). The CDR3 runs 15 residues. The germline V and J ends were trimmed by 6 bases and 4 bases, with 17 bases remaining between them. Germline-derived CDR1 and CDR2 are MNHEY and SVGAGI. In nucleotides, the CDR3 is TGTGCCAGCAGCTTCCGACGGGGGTTCGCAGATACGCAGTATTTT. Its protein is CASSFRRGFADTQYF.